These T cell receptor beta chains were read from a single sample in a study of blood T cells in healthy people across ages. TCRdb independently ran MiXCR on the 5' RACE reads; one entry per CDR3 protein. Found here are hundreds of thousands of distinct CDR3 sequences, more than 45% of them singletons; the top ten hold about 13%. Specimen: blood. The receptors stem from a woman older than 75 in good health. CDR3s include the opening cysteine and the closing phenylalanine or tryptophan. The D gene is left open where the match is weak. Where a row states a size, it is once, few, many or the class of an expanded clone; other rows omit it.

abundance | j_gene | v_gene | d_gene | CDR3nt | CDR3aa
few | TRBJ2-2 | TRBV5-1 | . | TGCGCCAGCAGGCCGGAAGGGCACACCGGGGAGCTGTTTTTT | CASRPEGHTGELFF
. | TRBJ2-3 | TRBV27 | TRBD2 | TGTGCCAGCAGCCCCGGGACTAGCCGAAAGTGGGCGGCAGATACGCAGTATTTT | CASSPGTSRKWAADTQYF
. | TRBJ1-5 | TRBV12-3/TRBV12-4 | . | TGTGCCAGCAGTTTCCGGGGGGAAAATCAGCCCCAGCATTTT | CASSFRGENQPQHF
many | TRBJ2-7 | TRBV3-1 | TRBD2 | TGTGCCAGCAGCCTATACAGGGGGACTAGCGAATACGAGCAGTACTTC | CASSLYRGTSEYEQYF
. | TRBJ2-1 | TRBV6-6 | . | TGTGCCAGCAGCCACCGGGACGTCAACAATGAGCAGTTCTTC | CASSHRDVNNEQFF
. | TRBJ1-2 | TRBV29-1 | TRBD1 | TGCAGCGTTGTGGACCCCAAGACAGGGGGCGCGGAGCACTATGGCTACACCTTC | CSVVDPKTGGAEHYGYTF
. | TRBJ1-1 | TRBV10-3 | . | TGTGCCATCAGGGAGGGGACTGAAGCTTTCTTT | CAIREGTEAFF
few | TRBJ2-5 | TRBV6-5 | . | TGTGCCAGCAGTTACGGCGGCGGGGCAGAGACCCAGTACTTC | CASSYGGGAETQYF
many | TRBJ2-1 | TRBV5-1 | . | TGCGCCAGCAGCCCCCAAGCGGAAGAGCAGTTCTTC | CASSPQAEEQFF
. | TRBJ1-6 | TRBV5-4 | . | TGTGCCAGCAGCCTGCGGGACACTGTCCCTTCACCCCTCCACTTT | CASSLRDTVPSPLHF
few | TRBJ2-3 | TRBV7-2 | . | TGTGCCAGCAGCTCGTGGGGCAGCACAGATACGCAGTATTTT | CASSSWGSTDTQYF
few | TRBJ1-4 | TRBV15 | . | TGTGCCACCAGCAGAGATCGGGGGAATGAAAAACTGTTTTTT | CATSRDRGNEKLFF
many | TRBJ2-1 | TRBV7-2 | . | TGTGCCAGCAGCTTAACCTCGAGCTCCTACAATGAGCAGTTCTTC | CASSLTSSSYNEQFF
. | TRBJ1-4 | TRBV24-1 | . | TGTGCACTCCTTGGGACGCCCGGGTCTAATGAAAAACTGTTTTTT | CALLGTPGSNEKLFF
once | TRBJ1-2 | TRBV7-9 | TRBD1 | TGTGCCAGCAGCTTAATAGCTGCAGGGGGGCATATCTATGGCTACACCTTC | CASSLIAAGGHIYGYTF
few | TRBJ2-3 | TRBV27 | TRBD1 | TGTGCCAGCAGTGTAAGGGGGCCTGGAGATACGCAGTATTTT | CASSVRGPGDTQYF
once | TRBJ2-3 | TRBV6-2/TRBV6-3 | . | TGTGCCAGCATTTGGGCCTGGGATACGCAGTATTTT | CASIWAWDTQYF
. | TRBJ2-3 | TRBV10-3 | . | TGTGCCATCAGTGAGCCCCTGAGTAGTAGCACAGATACGCAGTATTTT | CAISEPLSSSTDTQYF
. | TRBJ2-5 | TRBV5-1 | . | TGCGCCAGCAGCCCTGCGCAGCGAGATGAGCAGTACTTC | CASSPAQRDEQYF
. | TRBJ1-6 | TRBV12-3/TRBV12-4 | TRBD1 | TGTGCCAGCAGACCAGAGGACAGGGGTAATTCACCCCTCCACTTT | CASRPEDRGNSPLHF
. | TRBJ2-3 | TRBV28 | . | TGTGCCAGCAGTTTGATTGGCGGAGGGGTCACAGATACGCAGTATTTT | CASSLIGGGVTDTQYF
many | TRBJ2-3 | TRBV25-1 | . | TGTGCCAGCAGTGAATACACAGATACGCAGTATTTT | CASSEYTDTQYF
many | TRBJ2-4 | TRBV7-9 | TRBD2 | TGTGCCAGCAGCTTAGCGTATAGCGGGGTCGCCAAAAACATTCAGTACTTC | CASSLAYSGVAKNIQYF
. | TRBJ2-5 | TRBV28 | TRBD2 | TGTGCCAGCAGTGGAGCGGGGGTTTTTGTGGAGACCCAGTACTTC | CASSGAGVFVETQYF
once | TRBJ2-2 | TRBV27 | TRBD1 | TGTGCCAGCACCCGGGGACAGGTCTACACCGGGGAGCTGTTTTTT | CASTRGQVYTGELFF
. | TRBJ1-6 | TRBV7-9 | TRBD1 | TGTGCCAGCAGCCTCTGGACAGGGTTTGATTCACCCCTCCACTTT | CASSLWTGFDSPLHF
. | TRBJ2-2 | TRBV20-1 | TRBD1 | TGCAGTGCTAGCCACAGGGGGCCGAACACCGGGGAGCTGTTTTTT | CSASHRGPNTGELFF
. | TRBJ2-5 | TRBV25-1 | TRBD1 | TGTGCCAGCAGTCCGTTTCAGGGGGCGCGGCAAGAGACCCAGTACTTC | CASSPFQGARQETQYF
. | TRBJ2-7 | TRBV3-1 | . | TGTGCCAGCAGCCAAGATCCCTTCCGGGGCTCCAGATCCTACGAGCAGTACTTC | CASSQDPFRGSRSYEQYF
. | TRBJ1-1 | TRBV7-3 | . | TGTGCCTGCAGCTCCCAGCTGAACACTGAAGCTTTCTTT | CACSSQLNTEAFF
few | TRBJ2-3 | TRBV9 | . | TGTGCCAGCAACAGTCGTTTAGGCACAGATACGCAGTATTTT | CASNSRLGTDTQYF
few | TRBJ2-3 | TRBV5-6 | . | TGTGCCAGCACCCAATGGGACACAGATACGCAGTATTTT | CASTQWDTDTQYF
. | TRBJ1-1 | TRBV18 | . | TGTGCCAGCTCACCACCGGAGGGGTTCAAGGAAGCTTTCTTT | CASSPPEGFKEAFF
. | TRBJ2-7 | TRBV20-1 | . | TGCAGTGCTAGAGCCAGGGAAGCCTACGAGCAGTACTTC | CSARAREAYEQYF
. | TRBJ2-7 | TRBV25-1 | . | TGTGCCAGCAGTCGCGGGACGTCGGGAGTCTCCTACGAGCAGTACTTC | CASSRGTSGVSYEQYF
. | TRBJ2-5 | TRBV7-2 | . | TGTGCCAGCAGCTTAGTTGGGGGGCGAAAGACCCAGTACTTC | CASSLVGGRKTQYF
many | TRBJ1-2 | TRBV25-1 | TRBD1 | TGTGCCAGCAGGGGGACAGGGGGCGCTTATGGCTACACCTTC | CASRGTGGAYGYTF
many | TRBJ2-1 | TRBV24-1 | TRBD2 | TGTGCCAGGCAAACGGTGGGATCCGTCCCCCTAGCGGGAGTCCTTGAGCAGTTCTTC | CARQTVGSVPLAGVLEQFF
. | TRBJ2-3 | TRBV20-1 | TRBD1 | TGCAGTGCTAGGAAGAGGACAGGGAGCTTCGATACGCAGTATTTT | CSARKRTGSFDTQYF
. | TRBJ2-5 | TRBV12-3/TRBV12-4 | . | TGTGCCAGCAGTAAACAGGACTGGGGCGGAGAGACCCAGTACTTC | CASSKQDWGGETQYF
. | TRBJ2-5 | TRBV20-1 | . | TGCAGTGCTAGAGTAGGGGGACAGACCCAGTACTTC | CSARVGGQTQYF
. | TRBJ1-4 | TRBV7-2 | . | TGTGCCAGCAGCTTCCAGGGCGCAACTAATGAAAAACTGTTTTTT | CASSFQGATNEKLFF
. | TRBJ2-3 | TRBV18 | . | TGTGCCAGCTCACCACAAGCCTTCTCTAGCACAGATACGCAGTATTTT | CASSPQAFSSTDTQYF
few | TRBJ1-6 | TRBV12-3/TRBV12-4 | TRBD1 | TGTGCCAGCAGTTTACCGGGACAGAGAAATTCACCCCTCCACTTT | CASSLPGQRNSPLHF
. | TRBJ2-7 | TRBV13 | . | TGTGCCAGCAGCTTAGTCCGGGGTCGGGGACGCAACGAGCAGTACTTC | CASSLVRGRGRNEQYF
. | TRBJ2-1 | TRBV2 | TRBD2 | TGTGCCAGCGCCCTACGGGAGGGGTACAATGAGCAGCTCTTC | CASALREGYNEQLF
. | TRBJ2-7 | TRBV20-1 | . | TGCAGTGCCACCGTATTCGGCCGGGAGCAGTACTTC | CSATVFGREQYF
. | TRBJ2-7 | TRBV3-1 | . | TGTGCCAACAGCCAAGTCTGGGCCAGGGGCATGGGGTACGAGCAGTACTTC | CANSQVWARGMGYEQYF
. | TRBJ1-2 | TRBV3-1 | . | TGTGCCAGCAGCCAAAATCCCGGAGGATCCGGTGGCTACACCTTC | CASSQNPGGSGGYTF
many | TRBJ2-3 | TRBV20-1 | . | TGCAGTTTTCCGGGGGAAGGGACAGATACGCAGTATTTT | CSFPGEGTDTQYF